Sequencing of this TCR beta chain was carried out in a study of CD8 T cells in ankylosing spondylitis. Regarding the study as a whole: Blood from ankylosing spondylitis patients appeared to carry a characteristic roughly 8-variant TCR beta motif.

TCRdb itself ran the 5' RACE reads through MiXCR, one entry per CDR3 protein. The table has some 700,000 distinct CDR3 sequences, under 20% seen once. Of note for this clonotype: No antigen is known for it.

CDR3 length equals 14 residues. Germline CDR1 reads KGHSH; CDR2 reads LQKENI. V trimming: 4 bases; J trimming: 3 bases; junction bases outside the gene matches: 2. The source material was blood, either unsorted or a sorted T cell fraction (not recorded which). V and J are TRBV18 and TRBJ2-2; 7 bases are shared with TRBD2. This clonotype originated in a male donor with ankylosing spondylitis. This CDR3 reads CASSRDYYTGELFF. CDR3 DNA sequence: TGTGCCAGCTCACGGGACTATTACACCGGGGAGCTGTTTTTT. Full variable domain (outside the CDR3, taken from reference TRBV18 and TRBJ2-2): NAGVMQNPRHLVRRRGQEARLRCSPMKGHSHVYWYRQLPEEGLKFMVYLQKENIIDESGMPKERFSAEFPKEGPSILRIQQVVRGDSAAYFCASSRDYYTGELFFGEGSRLTVL.